This TCR beta chain came from a study of Graves' ophthalmopathy and Graves' hyperthyroidism. In its sample, this clonotype was seen many times. Amplification from RNA transcripts yielded the TCR beta CDR3 regions. First-round RT-PCR employed HTBI primers, with a second-round multiplex PCR after it. A single record per CDR3 protein comes from TCRdb applying MiXCR to the multiplex PCR reads. The data show a few hundred thousand distinct CDR3 sequences, more than 20% seen once. Sequences were obtained from peripheral blood. This sequence was found in a woman aged 18-29 years with stable Graves' hyperthyroidism.

CDR3 sequence: CASDRLLAGVETQYF. The CDR3 DNA sequence: TGTGCCAGCGACAGATTACTAGCGGGAGTAGAGACCCAGTACTTC. V gene TRBV6-1 combines with J gene TRBJ2-5; 11 nucleotides line up with TRBD2. Germline-derived CDR1 and CDR2 are MNHNS and SASEGT. Trimming cost V 8 bases and J 4 bases; bases outside gene matches: 9. This CDR3 has 15 residues.